This section outlines one T cell receptor (beta chain) sequence together with its context. Original processing methods: How many nucleated cells were present was estimated from reference gene primer amplification. Sequenced by immunoSEQ multiplex PCR; TCRdb stores in-frame clones only, minus some. V, J and clone size derive from that table, while D and trimming were established from the DNA sequence. The top ten clones hold less than 1.5% of a sample with about 110,000 clones, 70% to 90% of them seen once. This entry comes from a study of blood T cell repertoires in COVID-19. Looking at the study overall: Nucleic acid was either cDNA or gDNA, and it came from T cells, B-cell-depleted T cells, or PBMCs.

V lost 3 bases, J lost 6 bases, and 4 bases stayed unmatched. This CDR3 has 16 amino acids. CDR1 and CDR2 from the germline V gene are LNHNV and YYDKDF (reference sequence). The material sequenced was peripheral blood. This receptor was identified in a man aged 40-55 years with acute or convalescent COVID-19. The J gene is TRBJ2-2, the V gene TRBV15; 13 bases line up with TRBD2. CDR3 protein: CATSRTSGGWAGELFF. The DNA for the CDR3 is TGTGCCACCAGCAGGACTAGCGGGGGGTGGGCCGGGGAGCTGTTTTTT. The variable domain in full, completed from reference TRBV15 and TRBJ2-2, reads DAMVIQNPRYQVTQFGKPVTLSCSQTLNHNVMYWYQQKSSQAPKLLFHYYDKDFNNEADTPDNFQSRRPNTSFCFLDIRSPGLGDTAMYLCATSRTSGGWAGELFFGEGSRLTVL.